This T cell receptor beta chain appears in the sequencing data of a study of blood T cell repertoires in COVID-19. Study details: From the United States, Italy and Spain came samples of acute and convalescent COVID-19. PBMCs, B-cell-depleted T cells, or T cells provided the cDNA or gDNA that made up the material.

This CDR3 has 19 residues. Germline values: CDR1 MDHEN, CDR2 SYDVKM. After removal of 4 bases from V and 2 bases from J, the junction contained 14 bases not matched to a gene. The authors' processing: Estimation of nucleated cell counts relied on the amplification of reference gene primers. The repertoire was sequenced with immunoSEQ multiplex PCR; TCRdb's copy has only in-frame clones and lacks some. Clone size and the V and J calls come from that table; the DNA yielded D and trimming. The sample holds 150,000 to 200,000 clones, 80% to 90% seen once. Sequencing used peripheral blood. The clonotype originates from a man aged 55 to 69 with acute or convalescent COVID-19. The V and J genes are TRBV28 and TRBJ2-3, with 11 positions matching TRBD1. The CDR3 DNA follows: TGTGCCAGCAGTTCAAAACCGGGACAGGGGGGTCCATACACAGATACGCAGTATTTT. Translating gives CASSSKPGQGGPYTDTQYF. The variable domain in full, completed from reference TRBV28 and TRBJ2-3, reads DVKVTQSSRYLVKRTGEKVFLECVQDMDHENMFWYRQDPGLGLRLIYFSYDVKMKEKGDIPEGYSVSREKKERFSLILESASTNQTSMYLCASSSKPGQGGPYTDTQYFGPGTRLTVL.